These 26 T cell receptor beta chains originate from one sample sequenced in a study of blood T cells in healthy people across ages. Primed by a sample-barcoded 5' primer and a J-beta primer mix, a second PCR proceeded for roughly 7 to 12 cycles. In TCRdb, the 5' RACE reads were re-called with MiXCR into one record per CDR3 protein. The sample shows around 600,000 distinct CDR3 sequences, less than 60% of them seen only once. The source material was blood. Receptors were obtained from a man at least 80 years old in good health.

J is TRBJ1-6 and V is TRBV20-1; D gene ambiguous. Germline values: CDR1 DFQATT, CDR2 SNEGSKA (reference sequence). V gave up 3 bases and J gave up 7 bases, with 13 bases separating them. The CDR3 runs to 14 residues. CDR3 in amino acids: CSARSGVENSPLHF. CDR3 DNA: TGCAGTGCTAGGAGTGGGGTCGAGAATTCACCCCTCCACTTT.

The V and J genes are TRBV6-1 and TRBJ2-5, with 12 bases that match TRBD1. V was clipped by 4 bases and J by 4 bases; unmatched bases: 7. CDR1 and CDR2 from the germline V gene are MNHNS and SASEGT. The CDR3 consists of 16 residues. In nucleotides, the CDR3 is TGTGCCAGCAGTGGGGGACAGGGGGCGCAAGGAGAGACCCAGTACTTC. As protein: CASSGGQGAQGETQYF.

This clonotype showed up just a few times. The rearrangement joins TRBV20-1 to TRBJ2-1; perhaps TRBD1 as D (5 bases). Per germline, CDR1 DFQATT and CDR2 SNEGSKA (reference sequence). Trimming took off 1 base at V and 2 bases at J, with 12 bases between the two ends. This CDR3 comprises 15 residues. The CDR3 DNA follows: TGCAGTGCTAGAGCACCGACAGCGACCTACAATGAGCAGTTCTTC. Residues: CSARAPTATYNEQFF.

The chain uses TRBV14 and TRBJ2-3; D is uncertain. Between the trimmed V and J ends, which lost 1 base and 1 base, there was a span of 6 bases. CDR1 and CDR2 (germline): SGHDN, FVKESK. There are 14 residues in the CDR3. CDR3 in amino acids: CASSQVWGTDTQYF. The CDR3 DNA follows: TGTGCCAGCAGCCAAGTTTGGGGCACAGATACGCAGTATTTT.

The V gene is TRBV11-2, the J gene TRBJ2-1; D is ambiguous. Trimming removed 3 bases from V and 5 bases from J, with 14 bases in between. This CDR3 spans 15 amino acids. Germline assignment: CDR1 SGHAT and CDR2 FQNNGV. This CDR3 reads CASSFVLSGNNEQFF. As DNA, the CDR3 is TGTGCCAGCAGCTTTGTTCTTAGTGGGAACAATGAGCAGTTCTTC.

The V and J genes are TRBV28 and TRBJ2-5; D might be TRBD1 (5 bases). V was clipped by 6 bases and J by 4 bases, with 15 bases between them. The CDR3 consists of 14 residues. CDR1 is MDHEN, CDR2 SYDVKM, per germline. The CDR3 protein is CASSPRVVGETQYF. In DNA, the CDR3 is TGTGCCAGCAGCCCCAGGGTAGTAGGAGAGACCCAGTACTTC.

This chain connects TRBV25-1 to TRBJ2-1; 8 bases line up with TRBD2. Germline values: CDR1 MGHDK, CDR2 SYGVNS. This CDR3 has 16 residues. The J segment lost 2 bases and the V segment lost 3 bases, leaving 6 bases of the junction unmatched. CDR3 bases: TGTGCCAGCAGTGAGCCGAGCGGGAGCGCCTACAATGAGCAGTTCTTC. This codes for CASSEPSGSAYNEQFF.

CDR3 amino acids: CASSPRGKSKTDSGANVLTF. The CDR3 nucleotides read TGTGCCAGCAGCCCCCGGGGGAAGAGCAAGACGGACTCTGGGGCCAACGTCCTGACTTTC. The chain uses TRBV11-2 and TRBJ2-6; possible D gene TRBD2, 6 bases. Germline-derived CDR1 and CDR2 are SGHAT and FQNNGV. This CDR3 contains 20 residues. Trimming shortened V by 5 bases and J by 0 bases, and 23 bases separated the two germline ends.

The rearrangement joins TRBV20-1 to TRBJ2-1, with 8 bases aligning to TRBD2. Trimming took 7 bases from V and 3 from J; bases not matched to a gene: 14. Germline values: CDR1 DFQATT, CDR2 SNEGSKA (reference sequence). The CDR3 consists of 16 residues. This CDR3 reads CSVKDFSGSFYNEQFF. In nucleotides, the CDR3 is TGCAGTGTCAAAGACTTCAGCGGGAGTTTCTACAATGAGCAGTTCTTC.

CDR3 loop: CSASLGLHVASEQYF. CDR3 bases: TGCAGCGCCAGCCTGGGACTGCACGTCGCGAGCGAGCAGTACTTC. The genes are TRBV29-1 and TRBJ2-7; maybe TRBD2 (6 bases). The length of the CDR3 is 15 residues. Germline V gene data show CDR1 as SQVTM and CDR2 as ANQGSEA. Trimming took 7 bases from V and 6 from J, leaving 25 bases between them.

Many counts were recorded for this clonotype. The chain uses TRBV7-7 and TRBJ2-1; tentatively, D is TRBD1 or TRBD2 (6 bases each). This CDR3 is built from 13 residues. Trimming took off 2 bases at V and 8 bases at J, with 10 bases between the two ends. The germline V gene has CDR1 SSHAT and CDR2 FNYEAQ (reference sequence). The CDR3 loop is CASSLWGADEQFF. CDR3 coding DNA: TGTGCCAGCAGCTTATGGGGGGCAGATGAGCAGTTCTTC. Filled out from reference TRBV7-7 and TRBJ2-1, the complete variable domain reads GAGVSQSPRYKVTKRGQDVTLRCDPISSHATLYWYQQALGQGPEFLTYFNYEAQPDKSGLPSDRFSAERPEGSISTLTIQRTEQRDSAMYRCASSLWGADEQFFGPGTRLTVL.

This clonotype was seen repeatedly, ten times or more. The chain combines TRBV6-6 with TRBJ2-7, with a possible D match to TRBD1 (5 bases). The CDR3 loop spans 15 amino acids. Trimming stripped 2 bases from V and 2 bases from J, with 13 bases between. Germline-derived CDR1 and CDR2 are MNHNY and SVGAGI (reference sequence). The CDR3 sequence is CASSYSQGSAYEQYF. The CDR3 DNA reads TGTGCCAGCAGTTACAGTCAGGGTTCGGCCTACGAGCAGTACTTC.

The chain is built from TRBV7-9 and TRBJ2-3; D possibly corresponds to TRBD1 (5 bases). The CDR3 totals 14 residues. Germline V gene lookup returns CDR1 SEHNR and CDR2 FQNEAQ (reference sequence). With 1 base removed from V and 8 bases from J, the gap between germline ends came to 13 bases. The CDR3 DNA is TGTGCCAGCAGCTTAGAGTTTGGACAAACTACGCAGTATTTT. The encoded protein is CASSLEFGQTTQYF.

The V call is TRBV12-3 or TRBV12-4, the J call TRBJ1-5, with D unresolved. V was clipped by 2 bases and J by 4 bases, with 9 bases between them. The CDR3 runs 14 residues. CDR3 residues: CASSLSQANQPQHF. The CDR3 nucleotides are TGTGCCAGCAGTTTAAGTCAGGCGAATCAGCCCCAGCATTTT.

J is TRBJ2-7 and V is TRBV4-3; 9 nucleotides match TRBD1. The CDR3 runs to 16 residues. The germline gives CDR1 LGHNA, CDR2 YSLEER. After removal of 2 bases from V and 4 bases from J, the junction contained 9 bases not matched to a gene. The CDR3 DNA is TGCGCCAGCAGCCAAACGGGCACAGGGGGCCGGTACGAGCAGTACTTC. Its protein product is CASSQTGTGGRYEQYF.

J is TRBJ2-2 and V is TRBV5-6; tentatively, D is TRBD1 (6 bases). The length of the CDR3 is 14 residues. In germline, CDR1 is SGHDT, CDR2 YYEEEE. Trimming cost V 5 bases and J 4 bases, with 12 bases left between them. Here the CDR3 DNA reads TGTGCCAGCAGACAACAGGGTCGCACCGGGGAGCTGTTTTTT. Translation: CASRQQGRTGELFF. Full variable domain (rest looked up from reference TRBV5-6 and TRBJ2-2): DAGVTQSPTHLIKTRGQQVTLRCSPKSGHDTVSWYQQALGQGPQFIFQYYEEEERQRGNFPDRFSGHQFPNYSSELNVNALLLGDSALYLCASRQQGRTGELFFGEGSRLTVL.

The chain recombines TRBV7-2 with TRBJ2-3, with TRBD2 identical over 8 bases. The CDR3 is 15 amino acids. The germline V gene has CDR1 SGHTA and CDR2 FQGNSA. J lost 3 bases, V lost 5 bases, and 7 bases had no gene match. Here the CDR3 reads CASSPGAGETDTQYF. CDR3 DNA: TGTGCCAGCAGCCCGGGAGCGGGAGAGACAGATACGCAGTATTTT.

CDR3 nucleotides: TGCAGTGCTAGTGGCCCAATGGGCAATCAGCCCCAGCATTTT. Translating it yields CSASGPMGNQPQHF. V and J are TRBV20-1 and TRBJ1-5; D uncertain. The CDR3 runs 14 residues. Germline assignment: CDR1 DFQATT and CDR2 SNEGSKA (reference sequence). The germline V and J ends were trimmed by 3 bases and 2 bases, with 11 bases remaining between them.

This clonotype appeared once. A much larger clone lies one base from this, so it may be a read error. This chain links TRBV6-6 with TRBJ1-6, with D uncertain. Germline CDR1 is MNHNY and CDR2 is SVGAGI (reference sequence). CDR3 length: 12 amino acids. The CDR3 sequence is CPSSPQSAPLHF. In DNA, the CDR3 is TGTCCCAGCAGTCCCCAGTCGGCACCCCTCCACTTT.

Only a few counts were recorded for this clonotype. The J gene is TRBJ2-2, the V gene TRBV24-1, with D perhaps TRBD1 (5 bases). V was pared by 7 bases and J by 2 bases, with 19 bases between. Looked up from germline, CDR1 is KGHDR and CDR2 is SFDVKD. The CDR3 covers 17 residues. DNA of the CDR3: TGTGCCACCAGATATAGCCTTTGGGGCAGCAACACCGGGGAGCTGTTTTTT. This sequence encodes CATRYSLWGSNTGELFF.

The chain has TRBV2 and TRBJ1-2; no reliable D call. Germline CDR1 SNHLY, CDR2 FYNNEI. The CDR3 runs to 14 residues. Between the trimmed V and J ends, which lost 6 bases and 0 bases, there was a span of 11 bases. CDR3 amino acids: CASRARTTNYGYTF. The CDR3 DNA reads as TGTGCCAGCAGGGCTAGAACAACTAACTATGGCTACACCTTC. The variable domain in full, completed from reference TRBV2 and TRBJ1-2, reads EPEVTQTPSHQVTQMGQEVILRCVPISNHLYFYWYRQILGQKVEFLVSFYNNEISEKSEIFDDQFSVERPDGSNFTLKIRSTKLEDSAMYFCASRARTTNYGYTFGSGTRLTVV.

As regards this clonotype: Germline is not matched at one junction end, which may reflect a read error. This chain links TRBV28 with TRBJ1-3, with unresolved D. The germline V gene has CDR1 MDHEN and CDR2 SYDVKM. The CDR3 contains 16 residues. CDR3 nucleotides: TGTGCCAGCAGATTATTCAGGAGAGGGTCTGGAAACACCATATATTTT. This gives the protein CASRLFRRGSGNTIYF.

Note on this clonotype: Possible read error: a much larger clone is one base away. The chain uses TRBV7-9 and TRBJ2-5, with no clear D. The assigned J gene may be wrong: the sequence end matches TRBJ2-7 better. The CDR3 consists of 11 residues. Germline lookup yields CDR1 SEHNR and CDR2 FQNEAQ (reference sequence). The CDR3 nucleotides are TGTGCCAGCAGCTCGCAATGCGAGCAGTACTTC. This codes for CASSSQCEQYF.

This clonotype has ten or more counts. The chain couples TRBV6-6 to TRBJ2-7; 7 bases agree with TRBD2. The CDR3 sequence is 18 residues long. Germline V lookup: CDR1 MNHNY, CDR2 SVGAGI (reference sequence). After removal of 0 bases from V and 1 base from J, the junction contained 12 bases not matched to a gene. The CDR3 sequence: CASSYSPVPGGGSYEQYF. In nucleotides, the CDR3 is TGTGCCAGCAGTTACTCACCCGTCCCGGGAGGCGGATCCTACGAGCAGTACTTC.

This chain joins TRBV7-2 and TRBJ2-5, with 11 positions matching TRBD1. The length of the CDR3 is 16 residues. CDR1 and CDR2 (germline): SGHTA, FQGNSA. Trimming cost V 5 bases and J 11 bases; bases outside gene matches: 16. CDR3 residues: CASSPPGDRGGNEQYF. The CDR3 DNA is TGTGCCAGCAGCCCCCCGGGGGACAGGGGGGGTAATGAGCAGTACTTC.

This clonotype was seen more than once but under ten times. V usage is TRBV6-6 and J usage is TRBJ2-1; 7 nucleotides match TRBD2. The DNA end lines up better with TRBJ2-7; the J call may be wrong. The CDR3 is made up of 13 amino acids. Germline V gene data show CDR1 as MNHNY and CDR2 as SVGAGI (reference sequence). This chain's CDR3 is CASIDGRFNEQYF. The CDR3 DNA is TGTGCCAGCATCGACGGGAGGTTCAATGAGCAGTACTTC.